Included here is one T cell receptor beta chain sequence, with context. The V end lost 3 bases, the J end lost 6 bases, and 10 bases lay between the germline ends. This CDR3 is built from 13 residues. The germline V gene has CDR1 SGHRS and CDR2 YFSETQ. This sample is drawn from a study of prognosis after radiotherapy for stage I lung cancer. Genomic DNA provided the template from which TCR beta CDR3 was amplified by two-round multiplex PCR. Gene-specific primers for each TRBV and TRBJ gene drove first-round PCR. Via MiXCR, TCRdb re-called the multiplex PCR reads, giving one row per CDR3 protein. The table shows under 20,000 distinct CDR3 sequences, with around 55% occurring only once.

This chain links TRBV5-1 with TRBJ2-1; D is unresolved. The receptor's source is a donor at least 50 years old with non-small cell lung cancer. Sequenced here: PBMCs, sampled before or after stereotactic body radiation therapy (not recorded which). CDR3 amino acids: CASSSGSLNEQFF. The CDR3 nucleotides are TGCGCCAGCAGCTCGGGCTCCCTCAATGAGCAGTTCTTC.